The TCR beta chain under discussion was sequenced for a study of CD8+ T cells in alopecia areata. About the research overall: Dosing with tofacitinib proceeded for 6 to 18 months, followed by 6 months off drug.

Reverse transcription of extracted RNA yielded cDNA, which provided the sequencing template. Here immunoSEQ multiplex PCR was the method, and the copy in TCRdb shows in-frame clones only, minus some. This sample has roughly 100,000 clones, with approximately 84% found just once. CDR1 and CDR2 (germline): SQVTM, ANQGSEA. The CDR3 runs 15 residues. Deletions cut 5 bases from V and 0 bases from J, with 17 bases between. Treatment: oral pan-JAK inhibitor, 5-10 mg twice daily. The rearrangement uses TRBV29-1 and TRBJ2-7, with TRBD2 as a possible D gene (6 bases). The TCR originated in a human donor with alopecia areata. The sample was CD8+ T cells sorted from blood, taken at roughly week 30, from a patient treated with tofacitinib. The CDR3 protein is CSVQGGRGNSYEQYF. The CDR3 DNA follows: TGCAGCGTTCAAGGAGGGCGGGGAAACTCCTACGAGCAGTACTTC.